This T cell receptor (beta chain) is drawn from a study of T cell repertoires in cytomegalovirus infection. Study-wide background: Selection of CMV epitopes for the study included recently identified HLA-C-restricted and well-studied HLA-B-restricted ones. From public TCR beta signatures came an indication of both CMV infection and matching HLA type. Broader study findings: It was HLA-C-restricted CMV-specific TCR beta clonotypes that dominated the response ex vivo. Cumulative public TCR beta family frequency identified CMV carriers with the relevant HLA.

The CDR3 runs to 15 residues. Germline CDR1 and CDR2: MNHEY and SVGEGT. Losses at the gene ends were 0 bases for V and 8 bases for J; bases not matched to a gene: 6. About this clonotype: Its antigen is undetermined.

TCRdb analysed the reads with MiXCR anew, one entry per CDR3 protein. The table has about 920,000 distinct CDR3 sequences, approximately 30% seen once. This clonotype was sampled from a human donor in good health (CMV status not recorded). Some clones in this sample may be carry-over from other donors' samples. V usage is TRBV6-2 or TRBV6-3 and J usage is TRBJ2-1, with 8 bases matching TRBD1. Sequenced material: cultured CD8+ T cells from PBMCs, taken from culture after CMV antigen stimulation. CDR3 sequence: CASSYSWTGRDEQFF. As DNA, the CDR3 is TGTGCCAGCAGTTACTCTTGGACAGGGCGGGATGAGCAGTTCTTC.